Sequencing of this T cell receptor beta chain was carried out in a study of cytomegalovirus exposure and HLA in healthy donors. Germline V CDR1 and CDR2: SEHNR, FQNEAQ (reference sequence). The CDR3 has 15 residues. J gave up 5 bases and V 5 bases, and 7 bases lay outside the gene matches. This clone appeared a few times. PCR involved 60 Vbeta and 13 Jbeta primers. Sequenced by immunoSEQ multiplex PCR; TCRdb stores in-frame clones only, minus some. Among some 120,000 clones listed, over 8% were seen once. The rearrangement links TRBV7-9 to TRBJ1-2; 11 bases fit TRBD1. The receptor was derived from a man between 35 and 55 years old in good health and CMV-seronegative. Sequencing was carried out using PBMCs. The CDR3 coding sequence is TGTGCCAGCAGCGACTGGGACAGGGGGACGTATGGCTACACCTTC. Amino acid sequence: CASSDWDRGTYGYTF.